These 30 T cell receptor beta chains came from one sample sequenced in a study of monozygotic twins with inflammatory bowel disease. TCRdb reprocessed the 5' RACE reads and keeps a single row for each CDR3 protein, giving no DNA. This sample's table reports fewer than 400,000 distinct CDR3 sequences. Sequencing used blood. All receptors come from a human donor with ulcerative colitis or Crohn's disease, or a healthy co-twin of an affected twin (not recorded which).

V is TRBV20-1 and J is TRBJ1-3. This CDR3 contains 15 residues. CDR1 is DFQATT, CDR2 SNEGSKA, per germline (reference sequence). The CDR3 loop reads CSARADTYSGNTIYF.

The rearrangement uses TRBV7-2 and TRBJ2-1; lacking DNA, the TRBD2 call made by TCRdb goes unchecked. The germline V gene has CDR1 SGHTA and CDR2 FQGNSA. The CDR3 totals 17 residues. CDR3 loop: CASSRSGGTSSYNEQFF.

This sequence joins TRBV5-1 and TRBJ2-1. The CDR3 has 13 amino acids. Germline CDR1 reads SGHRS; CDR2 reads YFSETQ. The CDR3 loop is CASSLIPDHEQFF.

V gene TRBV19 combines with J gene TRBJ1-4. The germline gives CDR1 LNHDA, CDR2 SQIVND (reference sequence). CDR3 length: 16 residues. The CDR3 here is CASSPLGVATNEKLFF.

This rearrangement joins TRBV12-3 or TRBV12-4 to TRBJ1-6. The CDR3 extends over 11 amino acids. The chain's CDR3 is CASSSRGSLHF.

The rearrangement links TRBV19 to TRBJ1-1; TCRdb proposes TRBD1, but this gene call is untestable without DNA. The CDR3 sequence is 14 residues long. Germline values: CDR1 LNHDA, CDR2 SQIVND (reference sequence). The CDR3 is CASSQPGQGPEAFF. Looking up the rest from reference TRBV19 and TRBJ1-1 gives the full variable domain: DGGITQSPKYLFRKEGQNVTLSCEQNLNHDAMYWYRQDPGQGLRLIYYSQIVNDFQKGDIAEGYSVSREKKESFPLTVTSAQKNPTAFYLCASSQPGQGPEAFFGQGTRLTVV.

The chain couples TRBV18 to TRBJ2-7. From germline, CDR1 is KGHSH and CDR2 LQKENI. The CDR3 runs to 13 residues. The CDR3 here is CASSRQGTDEQYF.

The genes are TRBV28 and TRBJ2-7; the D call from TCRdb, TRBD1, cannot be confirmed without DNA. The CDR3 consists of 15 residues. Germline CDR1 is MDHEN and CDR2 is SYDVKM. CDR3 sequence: CASSLRTGAFYEQYF.

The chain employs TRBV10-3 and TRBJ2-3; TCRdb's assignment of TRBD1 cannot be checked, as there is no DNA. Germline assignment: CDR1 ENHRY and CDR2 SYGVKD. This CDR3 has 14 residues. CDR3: CAISEQDTQATQYF.

The CDR3 reads CAISKRVGQSPSDEQYF. The chain joins TRBV10-3 to TRBJ2-7; lacking DNA, the TRBD2 call made by TCRdb goes unchecked. Germline CDR1 is ENHRY and CDR2 is SYGVKD. This CDR3 spans 17 amino acids.

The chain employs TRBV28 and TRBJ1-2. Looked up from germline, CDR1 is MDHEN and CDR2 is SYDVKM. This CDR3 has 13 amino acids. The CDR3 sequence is CASSTGPNYGYTF.

CDR3 sequence: CASSIRQDSYEQYF. The chain has TRBV19 and TRBJ2-7. In germline, CDR1 is LNHDA, CDR2 SQIVND (reference sequence). This CDR3 has 14 amino acids.

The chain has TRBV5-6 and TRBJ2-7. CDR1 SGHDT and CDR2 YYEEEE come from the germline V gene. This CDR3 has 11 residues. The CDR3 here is CASSNLKEQYF. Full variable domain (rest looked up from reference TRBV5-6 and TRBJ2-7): DAGVTQSPTHLIKTRGQQVTLRCSPKSGHDTVSWYQQALGQGPQFIFQYYEEEERQRGNFPDRFSGHQFPNYSSELNVNALLLGDSALYLCASSNLKEQYFGPGTRLTVT.

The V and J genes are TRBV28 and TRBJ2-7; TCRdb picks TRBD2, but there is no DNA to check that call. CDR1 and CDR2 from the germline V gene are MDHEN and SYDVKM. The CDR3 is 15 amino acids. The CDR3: CASSGAGGPFYEQYF.

The CDR3 sequence is CASSSRGRGGLLYEQYF. The genes are TRBV7-9 and TRBJ2-7; absent DNA, TCRdb's TRBD1 call cannot be checked. The CDR3 has 17 amino acids. Per the germline V gene, CDR1 is SEHNR and CDR2 is FQNEAQ (reference sequence).

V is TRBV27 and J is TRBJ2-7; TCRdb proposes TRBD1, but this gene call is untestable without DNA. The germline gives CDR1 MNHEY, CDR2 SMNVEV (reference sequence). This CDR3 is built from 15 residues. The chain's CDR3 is CASSLSGGKSYEQYF.

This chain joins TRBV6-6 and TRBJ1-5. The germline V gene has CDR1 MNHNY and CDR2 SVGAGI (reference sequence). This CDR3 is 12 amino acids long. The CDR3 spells CASSYSETDPHF.

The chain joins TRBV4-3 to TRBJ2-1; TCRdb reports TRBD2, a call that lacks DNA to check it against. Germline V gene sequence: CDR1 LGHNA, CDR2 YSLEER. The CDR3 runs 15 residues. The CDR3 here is CASSQVTLLYNEQFF.

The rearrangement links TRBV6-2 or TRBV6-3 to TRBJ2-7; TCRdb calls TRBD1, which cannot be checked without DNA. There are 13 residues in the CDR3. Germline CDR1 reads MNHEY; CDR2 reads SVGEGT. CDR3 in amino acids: CASSYWAGYEQYF.

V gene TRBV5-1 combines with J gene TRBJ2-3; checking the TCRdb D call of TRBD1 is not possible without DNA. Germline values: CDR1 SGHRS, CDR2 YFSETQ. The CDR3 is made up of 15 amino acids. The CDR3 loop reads CASSSTGASTDTQYF.

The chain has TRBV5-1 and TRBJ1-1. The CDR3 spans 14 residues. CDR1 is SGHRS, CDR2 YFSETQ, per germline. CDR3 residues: CASSLVPADTEAFF.

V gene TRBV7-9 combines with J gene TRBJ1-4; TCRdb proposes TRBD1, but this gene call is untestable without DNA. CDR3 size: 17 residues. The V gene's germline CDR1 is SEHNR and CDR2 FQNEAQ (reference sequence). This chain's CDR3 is CASSTSGTGVRNEKLFF.

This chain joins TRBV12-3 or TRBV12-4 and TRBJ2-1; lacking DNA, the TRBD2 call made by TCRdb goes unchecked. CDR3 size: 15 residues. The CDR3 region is CASSLQQIAGIEQFF.

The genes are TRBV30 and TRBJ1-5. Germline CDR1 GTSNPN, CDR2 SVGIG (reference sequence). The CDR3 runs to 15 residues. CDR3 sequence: CAWTPTGGASQPQHF.

This CDR3 reads CSVKALTGGTNEKLFF. The rearrangement uses TRBV29-1 and TRBJ1-4; TCRdb's D gene call, TRBD1, goes unchecked for lack of DNA. The CDR3 totals 16 residues. Looked up from germline, CDR1 is SQVTM and CDR2 is ANQGSEA.

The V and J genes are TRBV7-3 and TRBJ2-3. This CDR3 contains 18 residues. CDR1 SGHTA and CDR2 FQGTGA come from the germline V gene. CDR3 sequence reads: CASSLRGSTARGTDTQYF.

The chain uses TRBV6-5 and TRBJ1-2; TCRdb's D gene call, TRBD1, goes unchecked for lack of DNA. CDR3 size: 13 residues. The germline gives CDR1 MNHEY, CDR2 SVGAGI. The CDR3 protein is CASLSGTSHGYTF.

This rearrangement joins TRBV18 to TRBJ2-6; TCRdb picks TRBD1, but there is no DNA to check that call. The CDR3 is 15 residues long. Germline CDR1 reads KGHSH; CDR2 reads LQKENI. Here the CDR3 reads CASSQGLSGANVLTF.

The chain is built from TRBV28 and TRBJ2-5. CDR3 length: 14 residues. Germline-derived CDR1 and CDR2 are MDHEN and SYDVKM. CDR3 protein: CASRKAGQKETQYF.

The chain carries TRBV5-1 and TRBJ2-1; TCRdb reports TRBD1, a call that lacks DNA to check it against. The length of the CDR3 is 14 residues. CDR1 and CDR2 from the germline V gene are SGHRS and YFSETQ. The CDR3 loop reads CASSFEGQGGEQFF.